The entry that follows covers one T cell receptor beta chain sequence. With a J-beta primer mix and a sample-barcoded 5' primer, a second PCR ran 7 to 11 cycles. MiXCR was run by TCRdb on the 5' RACE reads, yielding one entry per CDR3 protein. The sample shows some 1,500,000 distinct CDR3 sequences, roughly 43% of them seen only once. The sample is drawn from a study of blood T cells in healthy people across ages. Sample donors were healthy Caucasian individuals that came from Russia, aged roughly 6 to 95. The sequence was obtained from a woman aged 18-30 years in good health. The material sequenced was blood.

For the CDR3, the DNA is TGTGCCCGCAATCAGCCCCAGCATTTT. Translated: CARNQPQHF. The V call is TRBV21-1, the J call TRBJ1-5. TRBV21-1 represents a pseudogene. The CDR3 is 9 residues long.